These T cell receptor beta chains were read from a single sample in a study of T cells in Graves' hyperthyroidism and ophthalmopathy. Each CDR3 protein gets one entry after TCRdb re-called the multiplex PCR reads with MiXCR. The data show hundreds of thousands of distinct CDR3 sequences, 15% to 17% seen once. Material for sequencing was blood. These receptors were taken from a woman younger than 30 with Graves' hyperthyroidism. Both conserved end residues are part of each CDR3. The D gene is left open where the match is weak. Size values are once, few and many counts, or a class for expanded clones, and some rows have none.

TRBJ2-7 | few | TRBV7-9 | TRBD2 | TGTGCCAGCGGACGAGCGGGAGACTCCTACGAGCAGTACTTC | CASGRAGDSYEQYF
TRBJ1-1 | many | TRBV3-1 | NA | TGTGCCAGCAGCCAAGTGATTAGGTTGAACACTGAAGCTTTCTTT | CASSQVIRLNTEAFF
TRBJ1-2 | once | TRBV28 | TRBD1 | TGTGCCAGCAGTTCGGCCGGGACAGGCCTTAACTATGGCTACACCTTC | CASSSAGTGLNYGYTF
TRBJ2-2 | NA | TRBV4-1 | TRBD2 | TGCGCCAGCAGCCCAGTTCCGGGACTAGGACACCCCGGGGAGCTGTTTTTT | CASSPVPGLGHPGELFF
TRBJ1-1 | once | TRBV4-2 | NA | TGTGCCAGCAGCCAGGCTGTAGGAATGAACACTGAAGCTTTCTTT | CASSQAVGMNTEAFF
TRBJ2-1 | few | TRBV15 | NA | TGTGCCACAAGAGACCAGGTTTCCTACAATGAGCAGTTCTTC | CATRDQVSYNEQFF
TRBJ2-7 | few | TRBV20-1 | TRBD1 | TGCAGTGCTCGCAAACGACAGGGGGCGCCCCTCGAGCAGTACTTC | CSARKRQGAPLEQYF
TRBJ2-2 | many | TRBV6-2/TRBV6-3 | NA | TGTGCCACTCCCGGCCCCACCGGGGAGCTGTTTTTT | CATPGPTGELFF
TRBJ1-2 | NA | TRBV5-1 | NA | TGCGCCAGCAGCTTGTGGGGCTCGGCAGGCCCGAACTATGGCTACACCTTC | CASSLWGSAGPNYGYTF
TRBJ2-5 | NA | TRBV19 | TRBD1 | TGTGCCAGTAGTAGACCCACCACAGGGGGAGAAGAGACCCAGTACTTC | CASSRPTTGGEETQYF
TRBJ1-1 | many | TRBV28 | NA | TGTGCCAGCAGTTTATTGTGGGGTGAAGCTTTCTTT | CASSLLWGEAFF
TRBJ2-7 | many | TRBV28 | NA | TGTGCCAGCAGTTTACCGGTCCCCAATGGTTCGCAGTACTTC | CASSLPVPNGSQYF
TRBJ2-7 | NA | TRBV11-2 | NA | TGTGCCAGCAGCTGGACCGTGGGACCGACCTACGAGCAGTACTTC | CASSWTVGPTYEQYF
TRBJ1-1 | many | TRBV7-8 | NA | TGTGCCAGCAGCGCTAGAACGGGCCTGAACACTGAAGCTTTCTTT | CASSARTGLNTEAFF
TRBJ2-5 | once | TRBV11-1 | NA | TGTGCCAGCAGCTTAATGAGCACAGAGACCCAGTACTTC | CASSLMSTETQYF
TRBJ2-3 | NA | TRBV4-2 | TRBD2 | TGTGCCAGCAGCCGGGAGGGACTAGCGGGGGCCTCAGATACGCAGTATTTT | CASSREGLAGASDTQYF
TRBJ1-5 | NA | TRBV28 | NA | TGTGCCAGCAGTTTTTTGGGGGCGCGAATAGATCACCCCCAGCATTTT | CASSFLGARIDHPQHF
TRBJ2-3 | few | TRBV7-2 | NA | TGTGCCAGCAGCTTAGTTGGGACTAGCACAGATACGCAGTATTTT | CASSLVGTSTDTQYF
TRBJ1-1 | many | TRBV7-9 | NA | TGTGCCAGCAGCACGCCGAGCAACACTGAAGCTTTCTTT | CASSTPSNTEAFF
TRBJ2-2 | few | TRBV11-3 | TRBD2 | TGTGCCAGCAGCTTTAGCGGGCCCGGCACCGGGGAGCTGTTTTTT | CASSFSGPGTGELFF
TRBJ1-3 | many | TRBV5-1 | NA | TGCGCCAGCAGCCTCGAAGGAAACACCATATATTTT | CASSLEGNTIYF
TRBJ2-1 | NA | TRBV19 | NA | TGTGCCACAGCATTACAGGGATCCTACAATGAGCAGTTCTTC | CATALQGSYNEQFF
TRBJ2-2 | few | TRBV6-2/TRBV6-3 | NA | TGTGCCAGCAGTTACTCGAGGTCATCGCAGAACGGGGAGCTGTTTTTT | CASSYSRSSQNGELFF
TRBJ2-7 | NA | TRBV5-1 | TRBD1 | TGCGCCAGCAGCGTGATGGGACAGGGGTTAGCCGAGCAGTACTTC | CASSVMGQGLAEQYF
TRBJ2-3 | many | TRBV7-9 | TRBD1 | TGTGCCAGCAGCTCCCAAGACAGGGAAGCAGATACGCAGTATTTT | CASSSQDREADTQYF
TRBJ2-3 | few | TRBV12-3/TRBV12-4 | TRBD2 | TGTGCCAGCAGTGTAGCGGGGGGTGCAGATACGCAGTATTTT | CASSVAGGADTQYF
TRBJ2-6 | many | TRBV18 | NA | TGTGCCAGCTCACCTCAGCCGTTCTCTGGGGCCAACGTCCTGACTTTC | CASSPQPFSGANVLTF
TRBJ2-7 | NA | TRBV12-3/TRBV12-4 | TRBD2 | TGTGCCAGCAGCCTGAGCGGGGGGGCCTTTGAGCAGTACTTC | CASSLSGGAFEQYF
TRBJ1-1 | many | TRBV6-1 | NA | TGTGCCAGCAGTGACCTTGGCGGGGGCCGGGACACTGAAGCTTTCTTT | CASSDLGGGRDTEAFF
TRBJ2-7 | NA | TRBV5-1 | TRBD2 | TGCGCCAGCAGCTATAGCGGGGAGGCCTACGAGCAGTACTTC | CASSYSGEAYEQYF
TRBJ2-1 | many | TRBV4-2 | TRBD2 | TGTGCCAGCAGCCAATTTCGGGAGGGTGAGCAGTTCTTC | CASSQFREGEQFF
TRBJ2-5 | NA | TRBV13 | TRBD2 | TGTGCCAGCAGCTTAACTAGCGGGAGTTCAGAGACCCAGTACTTC | CASSLTSGSSETQYF
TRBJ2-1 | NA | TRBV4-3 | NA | TGCGCCAGCAGCCAAGATTTAAGGAGACGAAGTGGCGAGCAGTTCTTC | CASSQDLRRRSGEQFF
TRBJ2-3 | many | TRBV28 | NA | TGTGCCAGCAGTCACACCGTGCGACAGATCACAGATACGCAGTATTTT | CASSHTVRQITDTQYF
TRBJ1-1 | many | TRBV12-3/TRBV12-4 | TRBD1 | TGTGCCAGCAGTCTACAGGGGGTGAACACTGAAGCTTTCTTT | CASSLQGVNTEAFF
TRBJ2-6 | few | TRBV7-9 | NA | TGTGCCAGCAGCTCTAGGGAGCCGGGACGCCTGTTCTCTGGGGCCAACGTCCTGACTTTC | CASSSREPGRLFSGANVLTF
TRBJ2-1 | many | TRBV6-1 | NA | TGTGCCAGCAGGTATTCACTCAGCTCCTACAATGAGCAGTTCTTC | CASRYSLSSYNEQFF
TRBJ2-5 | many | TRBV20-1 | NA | TGCAGTGCTAGAGATTTTTACAGACAAGAGACCCAGTACTTC | CSARDFYRQETQYF
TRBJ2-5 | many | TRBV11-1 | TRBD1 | TGTGCCAGCGCTTCACCGGACAGGGGATTTCAAGAGACCCAGTACTTC | CASASPDRGFQETQYF
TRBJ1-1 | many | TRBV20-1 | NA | TGCAGTGGCGGCTTATCGAACACTGAAGCTTTCTTT | CSGGLSNTEAFF
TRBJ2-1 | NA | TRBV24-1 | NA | TGTGCCACCGTTAAGGAGGGGCTAGCGACAGGTTCCTACAATGAGCAGTTCTTC | CATVKEGLATGSYNEQFF
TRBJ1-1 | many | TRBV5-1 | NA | TGCGCCAGCAGCTTGGGTACTCAGACTGAAGCTTTCTTT | CASSLGTQTEAFF
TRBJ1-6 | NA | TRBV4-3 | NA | TGCGCCAGCAGCCAACTGACAAGGGGAGGATCACCCCTCCACTTT | CASSQLTRGGSPLHF
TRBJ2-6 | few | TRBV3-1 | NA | TGTGCCAGCAGCCCTAGCCTTGGGGCCAACGTCCTGACTTTC | CASSPSLGANVLTF
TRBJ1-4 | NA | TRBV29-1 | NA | TGCAGCGTTGGTGGGAATGAAAAACTGTTTTTT | CSVGGNEKLFF